Listed below are T cell receptor beta chains from one sample, sequenced in a study of T cell changes during pregnancy in multiple sclerosis. The repertoire was sequenced with immunoSEQ multiplex PCR; TCRdb's copy has only in-frame clones and lacks some. The sample shows about 75,000 clones, roughly 90% of them seen only once. The sample here was peripheral blood, taken in the first trimester of pregnancy. The receptors originated from a female donor in good health, enrolled as a control in a pregnancy study. CDR3s include the opening cysteine and the closing phenylalanine or tryptophan. D genes are given only for firm matches. Clone size is not always given. Where it is, it says once, few, many or a class for expanded clones.

CDR3aa | CDR3nt | v_gene | abundance | j_gene | d_gene
CASRLELAGVGEQYF | TGTGCCAGCAGATTAGAGCTGGCAGGGGTGGGCGAGCAGTACTTC | TRBV7-2 | NA | TRBJ2-7 | NA
CASSVRTGGRDTIYF | TGTGCCAGCAGCGTAAGGACAGGGGGCCGGGACACCATATATTTT | TRBV9 | NA | TRBJ1-3 | TRBD1
CASTPAGAGGTEAFF | TGTGCCAGCACCCCCGCGGGGGCGGGAGGGACTGAAGCTTTCTTT | TRBV28 | NA | TRBJ1-1 | NA
CASSQDQLAGGLVTDTQYF | TGCGCCAGCAGCCAAGATCAACTAGCGGGAGGGCTTGTCACAGATACGCAGTATTTT | TRBV4-3 | NA | TRBJ2-3 | TRBD2
CAWGTETQYF | TGTGCCTGGGGCACAGAGACCCAGTACTTC | TRBV30 | few | TRBJ2-5 | NA
CASSQTVTDTQYF | TGTGCCAGCAGCCAGACTGTCACAGATACGCAGTATTTT | TRBV4-2 | NA | TRBJ2-3 | NA
CASEASGNTIYF | TGTGCCAGCGAGGCCTCTGGAAACACCATATATTTT | TRBV7-9 | NA | TRBJ1-3 | NA
CAWSIRGSTNEKLFF | TGTGCCTGGAGTATCCGGGGTTCAACTAATGAAAAACTGTTTTTT | TRBV30 | NA | TRBJ1-4 | NA
CASSKEHRGPWRSPLHF | TGTGCCAGCAGCAAAGAGCACAGGGGCCCCTGGAGGTCACCCCTCCACTTT | TRBV21-1 | few | TRBJ1-6 | NA
CASSIGIAALSTDTQYF | TGTGCCAGTAGTATAGGGATAGCGGCCCTAAGCACAGATACGCAGTATTTT | TRBV19 | NA | TRBJ2-3 | NA
CASSFGTGAYEQYF | TGCGCCAGCAGCTTTGGTACAGGGGCCTACGAGCAGTACTTC | TRBV5-1 | NA | TRBJ2-7 | TRBD1
CASSKGNQGWPRGETEAFF | TGTGCCAGCAGCAAAGGGAACCAGGGGTGGCCGCGAGGTGAGACTGAAGCTTTCTTT | TRBV21-1 | NA | TRBJ1-1 | NA
CASSPRDTNYGYTF | TGTGCCAGCAGTCCCAGGGATACAAACTATGGCTACACCTTC | TRBV6-1 | NA | TRBJ1-2 | NA
CASRAGRGGSDTQYF | TGTGCCAGCCGTGCGGGGCGGGGAGGATCAGATACGCAGTATTTT | TRBV5-4 | once | TRBJ2-3 | NA
CASSFGTAVAGGELFF | TGCGCCAGCAGCTTCGGTACAGCGGTAGCGGGCGGGGAGCTGTTTTTT | TRBV5-1 | NA | TRBJ2-2 | TRBD2
CASSPARAGGRPNEQFF | TGTGCCAGCAGCCCAGCGCGAGCGGGGGGACGACCTAATGAGCAGTTCTTC | TRBV14 | NA | TRBJ2-1 | TRBD2
CASSRGLAGARREQYF | TGTGCCAGCAGCCGGGGACTAGCGGGGGCCAGGAGGGAGCAGTACTTC | TRBV13 | once | TRBJ2-7 | TRBD2
CASSLAGTDSSNQPQHF | TGTGCCAGCAGCTTGGCCGGGACAGACTCTAGCAATCAGCCCCAGCATTTT | TRBV5-6 | NA | TRBJ1-5 | TRBD1
CASSKEWRESSFF | TGTGCCAGCAGCAAAGAGTGGCGGGAGAGTTCGTTCTTC | TRBV21-1 | NA | TRBJ2-1 | NA
CASSRTGGEGYTF | TGTGCCAGCAGCCGAACAGGGGGCGAAGGCTACACCTTC | TRBV7-6 | NA | TRBJ1-2 | TRBD1
CASSPSFARVNTEAFF | TGTGCCAGCAGCCCCTCCTTTGCCAGGGTGAACACTGAAGCTTTCTTT | TRBV7-8 | once | TRBJ1-1 | NA
CASSIYRDQPQHF | TGTGCCAGTAGTATTTACAGGGACCAGCCCCAGCATTTT | TRBV19 | few | TRBJ1-5 | NA
CASSFGQGRWNTEAFF | TGTGCCAGCAGTTTTGGGCAGGGCCGCTGGAACACTGAAGCTTTCTTT | TRBV28 | NA | TRBJ1-1 | NA
CASSQGFQETQYF | TGTGCCAGCTCACAGGGGTTCCAAGAGACCCAGTACTTC | TRBV18 | NA | TRBJ2-5 | NA
CASSRQGGTGNTIYF | TGTGCCAGCAGCAGACAGGGGGGTACTGGAAACACCATATATTTT | TRBV6-5 | NA | TRBJ1-3 | TRBD1
CASSLDGTGETEAFF | TGTGCCAGCAGCTTAGATGGGACAGGGGAGACTGAAGCTTTCTTT | TRBV7-2 | NA | TRBJ1-1 | TRBD1
CASSLRTPSHGYTF | TGTGCCAGCAGTTTAAGGACACCGAGTCATGGCTACACCTTC | TRBV28 | NA | TRBJ1-2 | NA
CASSLEPWISGVDEQFF | TGTGCCAGCAGCTTAGAACCGTGGATTAGCGGAGTGGATGAGCAGTTCTTC | TRBV7-9 | NA | TRBJ2-1 | NA
CASSIRGQGNTGELFF | TGTGCCAGTAGTATAAGGGGACAGGGCAACACCGGGGAGCTGTTTTTT | TRBV19 | NA | TRBJ2-2 | TRBD1
CASSDGQGYGYTF | TGTGCCAGCAGTGATGGACAGGGCTATGGCTACACCTTC | TRBV6-1 | NA | TRBJ1-2 | TRBD1
CASSSGDGFSTDTQYF | TGCGCCAGCAGCTCGGGGGACGGGTTTAGCACAGATACGCAGTATTTT | TRBV5-1 | NA | TRBJ2-3 | NA
CASSSRTGRSEAFF | TGTGCCAGCAGCTCACGGACAGGGCGATCTGAAGCTTTCTTT | TRBV7-9 | once | TRBJ1-1 | TRBD1
CASRARGLEDTQYF | TGTGCCAGCAGGGCCAGGGGATTGGAAGATACGCAGTATTTT | TRBV6-5 | NA | TRBJ2-3 | NA
CASSLALAEETQYF | TGTGCCAGCAGCTTGGCCCTAGCGGAAGAGACCCAGTACTTC | TRBV5-4 | NA | TRBJ2-5 | TRBD2